The 28 T cell receptor beta chains reported below all come from one sample, sequenced in a study of regulatory T cells in long-lasting Graves disease. iRepertoire HTBI primers and Arm-PCR of CDR3 regions built TCR beta libraries. TCRdb fed the multiplex PCR reads into MiXCR, producing one record per CDR3 protein. The sample has about 470,000 distinct CDR3 sequences, 15% to 20% seen once; the top ten hold 9% to 15%. Indicated time point: newly diagnosed GD, antithyroid drugs for less than 3 months. The authors made the TCR library using RNA they extracted from PBMCs. Separately, the same data were catalogued under a study of T cells in Graves' hyperthyroidism and ophthalmopathy.

The specimen comprised peripheral blood mononuclear cells (PBMCs), sampled at new diagnosis, from a patient treated with antithyroid drugs. The receptor set was obtained from a middle-aged man with Graves disease.

This clonotype was picked up many times. This chain connects TRBV5-1 to TRBJ2-3, with D possibly TRBD1 on 6 matching bases. Germline V gene data show CDR1 as SGHRS and CDR2 as YFSETQ. CDR3 size: 14 residues. Trimming stripped 6 bases from V and 3 bases from J, with 14 bases between. The CDR3 nucleotides are TGCGCCAGCATAAGTCCAGGGGAGACAGATACGCAGTATTTT. Protein: CASISPGETDTQYF.

This clonotype was seen just once. The rearrangement joins TRBV19 to TRBJ2-5; D not certain. The CDR3 runs 13 residues. Germline V gives CDR1 LNHDA, CDR2 SQIVND (reference sequence). Trimming removed 6 bases from V and 2 bases from J, with 10 bases in between. The CDR3 region is CASSEGRQETQYF. CDR3 sequence (DNA): TGTGCCAGTAGCGAAGGACGGCAAGAGACCCAGTACTTC.

This chain connects TRBV7-3 to TRBJ2-1; 11 bases align to TRBD1. The J call may be incorrect, as the DNA end agrees better with TRBJ2-4. From germline, CDR1 is SGHTA and CDR2 FQGTGA. This CDR3 contains 15 residues. The CDR3 DNA reads as TGTGCCAGCAGCCCCCATGGACAGGGGGCGGACATTCAGTACTTC. This translates into CASSPHGQGADIQYF.

The rearrangement uses TRBV14 and TRBJ2-2, with D unresolved. This CDR3 spans 14 amino acids. In germline, CDR1 is SGHDN, CDR2 FVKESK. Trimming removed 3 bases from V and 0 bases from J, with 5 bases in between. The CDR3 DNA follows: TGTGCCAGCAGCCAGAAAACGAACACCGGGGAGCTGTTTTTT. This translates into CASSQKTNTGELFF. The full variable domain, rest sourced from reference TRBV14 and TRBJ2-2, is EAGVTQFPSHSVIEKGQTVTLRCDPISGHDNLYWYRRVMGKEIKFLLHFVKESKQDESGMPNNRFLAERTGGTYSTLKVQPAELEDSGVYFCASSQKTNTGELFFGEGSRLTVL.

This clonotype showed up many times. The chain combines TRBV20-1 with TRBJ2-7; the D gene is possibly TRBD2 (6 bases). Germline values: CDR1 DFQATT, CDR2 SNEGSKA (reference sequence). V shed 5 bases and J shed 0 bases, with 14 bases lying between them. The CDR3 extends over 14 amino acids. In DNA, the CDR3 is TGCAGTGCTTGGTCTAGCGTTAGCTCCTACGAGCAGTACTTC. It encodes CSAWSSVSSYEQYF.

This clonotype was observed at least ten times. The CDR3 DNA reads as TGTGCCAACAGGGACAGGGCCTATGGCTACACCTTC. Protein: CANRDRAYGYTF. The chain links TRBV2 to TRBJ1-2, with 9 bases that match TRBD1. Germline lookup yields CDR1 SNHLY and CDR2 FYNNEI. This CDR3 comprises 12 residues. V lost 10 bases and J lost 4; bases outside the gene matches: 4.

This clonotype was detected ten times or more. The chain carries TRBV13 and TRBJ2-7, with a weak D call TRBD2 (5 bases). The germline V gene encodes CDR1 PRHDT and CDR2 FYEKMQ (reference sequence). The CDR3 consists of 14 residues. V was pared by 1 base and J by 1 base, with 8 bases between. CDR3: CASSLDSASYEQYF. CDR3 in DNA: TGTGCCAGCAGCTTAGATAGCGCTTCCTACGAGCAGTACTTC.

In this sample, this clonotype turned up many times. This rearrangement joins TRBV5-6 to TRBJ2-7, with D tentatively TRBD2 (5 bases). V was clipped by 2 bases and J by 7 bases, with 10 bases between them. The CDR3 is 12 residues long. Germline CDR1 SGHDT, CDR2 YYEEEE. The DNA of the CDR3 is TGTGCCAGCAGCTTCAGAAGCGGAGAGCAGTACTTC. Translating it yields CASSFRSGEQYF. The complete variable domain, with remaining parts taken from reference TRBV5-6 and TRBJ2-7, reads DAGVTQSPTHLIKTRGQQVTLRCSPKSGHDTVSWYQQALGQGPQFIFQYYEEEERQRGNFPDRFSGHQFPNYSSELNVNALLLGDSALYLCASSFRSGEQYFGPGTRLTVT.

This clonotype appeared a single time. The chain employs TRBV6-1 and TRBJ2-4, with 7 bases fitting TRBD1. J lost 9 bases, V lost 7 bases, and 12 bases had no gene match. CDR1 is MNHNS, CDR2 SASEGT, per germline. This CDR3 is built from 14 residues. DNA for the CDR3: TGTGCCAGCACCCAAGACAGGGTTTTGGTCATTCAGTACTTC. This codes for CASTQDRVLVIQYF.

In its sample, this clonotype was seen many times. The CDR3 DNA reads as TGCAGTGCTAGTCTGCCGCCCCTGTACAATGAGCAGTTCTTC. Translated: CSASLPPLYNEQFF. The chain carries TRBV20-1 and TRBJ2-1, with D unclear. This CDR3 contains 14 residues. V shed 3 bases and J shed 4 bases, with 13 bases lying between them. Looked up from germline, CDR1 is DFQATT and CDR2 is SNEGSKA (reference sequence).

Note on this clonotype: A much larger clone differs from this one at a single base, so this may be a read error. V is TRBV27 and J is TRBJ2-1; D unclear. The V end was cut by 6 bases, the J end by 5 bases, with 5 bases between. The length of the CDR3 is 11 residues. Germline CDR1 MNHEY, CDR2 SMNVEV (reference sequence). CDR3 nucleotides: TGTGCCAGCAGGGAACACAATGAGCAGTTCTTC. It is translated as CASREHNEQFF.

This clonotype was recorded at least ten times. The chain has TRBV28 and TRBJ2-3; no firm D call. Germline V gene sequence: CDR1 MDHEN, CDR2 SYDVKM. V was shortened by 1 base and J by 0 bases, with 5 bases between the two germline ends. The CDR3 has 14 residues. CDR3 sequence: CASSLYGSTDTQYF. In nucleotides, the CDR3 is TGTGCCAGCAGTTTATACGGCAGCACAGATACGCAGTATTTT.

The chain combines TRBV28 with TRBJ2-3; 9 bases map to TRBD2. The CDR3 consists of 15 residues. Germline CDR1 reads MDHEN; CDR2 reads SYDVKM. V lost 6 bases and J lost 0; bases outside the gene matches: 4. Here the CDR3 reads CASRRLAVSTDTQYF. For the CDR3, the DNA is TGTGCCAGCAGGAGACTAGCGGTGAGCACAGATACGCAGTATTTT.

The chain links TRBV12-3 or TRBV12-4 to TRBJ1-5, with a weak D call TRBD1 (6 bases). The CDR3 totals 17 residues. Trimming shortened V by 2 bases and J by 7 bases, and 21 bases separated the two germline ends. The CDR3 region is CASSLRLGGGAEQPQHF. CDR3 nucleotides: TGTGCCAGCAGTTTAAGGTTAGGAGGGGGGGCTGAACAGCCCCAGCATTTT.

This clonotype came up many times. One junction end disagrees with the germline gene, perhaps due to a read error. V usage is TRBV9 and J usage is TRBJ2-1; no clear D gene. The CDR3 is made up of 14 amino acids. The germline CDR1 and CDR2 sequences are SGDLS and YYNGEE. CDR3 sequence reads: CASSVDPSYNEQFF. The CDR3 coding sequence is TGCGCCAGCAGCGTTGACCCCTCCTACAATGAGCAGTTCTTC.

A few counts support this clonotype. The V and J genes are TRBV4-1 and TRBJ2-7; no firm D call. Germline-derived CDR1 and CDR2 are MGHRA and YSYEKL. V was cut by 3 bases and J by 4 bases, with 16 bases left in between. The CDR3 loop spans 15 amino acids. The CDR3 nucleotides read TGCGCCAGCAGCCAGGCGGTCCTCACCACATACGAGCAGTACTTC. Translated, it gives CASSQAVLTTYEQYF.

The V gene is TRBV5-1, the J gene TRBJ1-1; no clear D. V lost 3 bases and J lost 0, with 9 bases in between. The germline V gene has CDR1 SGHRS and CDR2 YFSETQ. The CDR3 is made up of 14 amino acids. The CDR3 is CASSSDGLNTEAFF. The CDR3 nucleotides are TGCGCCAGCAGCTCCGACGGCCTGAACACTGAAGCTTTCTTT.

This clonotype was seen ten or more times. The chain joins TRBV20-1 to TRBJ2-7, with TRBD2 matching 8 bases. This CDR3 comprises 14 residues. Trimming cost V 2 bases and J 4 bases; bases outside gene matches: 7. Per the germline V gene, CDR1 is DFQATT and CDR2 is SNEGSKA (reference sequence). The CDR3 loop is CSARSGLGNYEQYF. The CDR3 bases are TGCAGTGCTAGATCGGGACTAGGTAATTACGAGCAGTACTTC.

Ten or more counts support this clonotype. The chain joins TRBV6-1 to TRBJ2-7; 12 nucleotides match TRBD1. This CDR3 spans 15 amino acids. CDR1 is MNHNS and CDR2 is SASEGT in the germline V gene. V shed 3 bases, J shed 5 bases, and the junction held 5 bases outside the gene matches. In DNA form, the CDR3 reads TGTGCCAGCAGTGACCGGGACAGGGGGCGACACGAGCAGTACTTC. This translates into CASSDRDRGRHEQYF.

V gene TRBV7-3 combines with J gene TRBJ2-5, with 9 nucleotides matching TRBD1. The CDR3 is made up of 15 amino acids. J was trimmed by 5 bases and V by 5 bases; bases with no gene match: 9. Per the germline V gene, CDR1 is SGHTA and CDR2 is FQGTGA. Here the CDR3 reads CASSRLGTGTETQYF. The DNA of the CDR3 is TGTGCCAGCAGCCGCCTTGGGACAGGGACTGAGACCCAGTACTTC.

This clonotype has a count of ten or more. CDR3 nucleotide sequence: TGTGCCAGCAGTTTTGAGGAGAGCAATCAGCCCCAGCATTTT. The encoded protein is CASSFEESNQPQHF. J is TRBJ1-5 and V is TRBV28, with D unclear. CDR1 and CDR2 (germline): MDHEN, SYDVKM. Trimming stripped 3 bases from V and 1 base from J, with 7 bases between. The CDR3 sequence is 14 residues long.

This clonotype showed up many times. The J gene is TRBJ2-7, the V gene TRBV7-9, with TRBD2 as a possible D gene (6 bases). This CDR3 spans 16 amino acids. Trimming removed 1 base from V and 1 base from J, with 14 bases in between. Germline CDR1 and CDR2: SEHNR and FQNEAQ (reference sequence). CDR3 nucleotides: TGTGCCAGCAGCTTAGAACCGGGACTCCTTTCCTACGAGCAGTACTTC. Protein sequence: CASSLEPGLLSYEQYF.

Many counts were recorded for this clonotype. The rearrangement links TRBV12-3 or TRBV12-4 to TRBJ2-7; 12 positions match TRBD2. The V segment lost 2 bases and the J segment 5 bases; nucleotides outside the gene matches: 4. The CDR3 totals 15 residues. As DNA, the CDR3 is TGTGCCAGCAGTTTATCTAGCGGGAGGGCCCACGAGCAGTACTTC. Its translation: CASSLSSGRAHEQYF.

The V and J genes are TRBV20-1 and TRBJ2-1, with D unresolved. This CDR3 region has 16 residues. The V gene's germline CDR1 is DFQATT and CDR2 SNEGSKA (reference sequence). The V and J ends lost 1 base and 0 bases respectively, with 13 bases between them. In DNA, the CDR3 is TGCAGTGCTAGAGTTTCGTCAGCGAGCTCCTACAATGAGCAGTTCTTC. It yields the protein CSARVSSASSYNEQFF.

The chain is built from TRBV9 and TRBJ2-5; D is ambiguous. Looked up from germline, CDR1 is SGDLS and CDR2 is YYNGEE. The CDR3 sequence is 15 residues long. V lost 0 bases and J 8 bases, leaving 17 bases between the germline ends. This CDR3 is CASSVAAILGDTQYF. The CDR3, as DNA: TGTGCCAGCAGCGTAGCGGCCATCCTTGGTGATACCCAGTACTTC.

This clonotype was counted at least ten times. The chain uses TRBV3-1 and TRBJ2-5; 10 bases agree with TRBD1. The CDR3 runs 17 residues. V shed 0 bases and J 6 bases; nucleotides not matched to a gene: 10. Germline CDR1 reads LGHDT; CDR2 reads YNNKEL (reference sequence). The CDR3 sequence is CASSQEGGQGIGKTQYF. The CDR3 DNA sequence: TGTGCCAGCAGCCAAGAGGGGGGACAGGGGATTGGGAAGACCCAGTACTTC.

Ten or more counts support this clonotype. This chain connects TRBV2 to TRBJ1-1; a weak D match, TRBD1 (5 bases). Trimming cost V 2 bases and J 4 bases, with 8 bases left between them. This CDR3 has 13 amino acids. Germline V gene data show CDR1 as SNHLY and CDR2 as FYNNEI. CDR3 nucleotides: TGTGCCAGCAGTGAATGGGGGGGCACTGAAGCTTTCTTT. Translating gives CASSEWGGTEAFF.

This clonotype was observed a handful of times. The chain links TRBV25-1 to TRBJ2-3; D remains ambiguous. Matching the DNA end better, TRBJ2-5 makes the J call doubtful. Germline lookup yields CDR1 MGHDK and CDR2 SYGVNS. The CDR3 sequence is 12 residues long. The CDR3, as DNA: TGTGCCAGCAGTTGGCCTGGTGAGACCCAGTACTTC. This gives the protein CASSWPGETQYF.